Following are 17 T cell receptor beta chains from one sample sequenced in a study of shared clonotypes between healthy human individuals. TCRdb's copy holds only in-frame clones and misses some; the assay was immunoSEQ multiplex PCR. Here the sample spans around 2,100,000 clones, about 95% being singletons. Positively selected for CCR7, the CD45RO-negative cells used as naive CD8 cells excluded terminally differentiated effector memory CD45RA+ cells. Sequencing was carried out using naive CD8+ T cells sorted from blood. All receptors derive from a man younger than 35 in good health.

The rearrangement uses TRBV6-1 and TRBJ1-2; 7 bases align to TRBD1. Trimming cost V 6 bases and J 1 base; bases outside gene matches: 5. Germline V gene data show CDR1 as MNHNS and CDR2 as SASEGT. CDR3 length: 14 amino acids. As DNA, the CDR3 is TGTGCCAGCAGCCGACAGGGACTTAACTATGGCTACACCTTC. It codes for CASSRQGLNYGYTF.

The CDR3 sequence is CASSLSPNQETQYF. The CDR3 DNA follows: TGTGCCAGCAGCTTATCCCCCAACCAAGAGACCCAGTACTTC. The chain recombines TRBV7-9 with TRBJ2-5; D is uncertain. CDR1 is SEHNR, CDR2 FQNEAQ, per germline (reference sequence). Trimming removed 2 bases at V and 0 bases at J, with 7 bases between. The CDR3 extends over 14 amino acids.

The rearrangement joins TRBV28 to TRBJ1-4; D unresolved. CDR3 length: 11 residues. CDR1 MDHEN and CDR2 SYDVKM come from the germline V gene. With 8 bases removed from V and 7 bases from J, the gap between germline ends came to 8 bases. The CDR3 loop reads CASGRLEKLFF. The CDR3 DNA reads as TGTGCCAGCGGGCGACTTGAAAAACTGTTTTTT.

V usage is TRBV6-6 and J usage is TRBJ1-1; TRBD1 matches at 8 bases. V shed 6 bases, J shed 3 bases, and the junction held 9 bases outside the gene matches. Germline V CDR1 and CDR2: MNHNY, SVGAGI (reference sequence). The CDR3 runs to 15 residues. This CDR3 reads CASSPTTGADTEAFF. In nucleotides, the CDR3 is TGTGCCAGCAGCCCAACGACAGGGGCGGACACTGAAGCTTTCTTT.

This chain uses TRBV6-1 with TRBJ1-6; 7 nucleotides align to TRBD1. The germline V gene encodes CDR1 MNHNS and CDR2 SASEGT. CDR3 length: 16 amino acids. V lost 4 bases, J lost 1 base, and 4 bases stayed unmatched. CDR3 protein: CASSGSTGSYNSPLHF. As DNA, the CDR3 is TGTGCCAGCAGTGGGTCGACAGGGTCCTATAATTCACCCCTCCACTTT.

This clone was counted once. V gene TRBV6-5 combines with J gene TRBJ1-3, with TRBD1 as a possible D gene (5 bases). V lost 0 bases and J lost 3, with 9 bases in between. This CDR3 spans 15 amino acids. The V gene's germline CDR1 is MNHEY and CDR2 SVGAGI. CDR3 sequence: CASSYSTGVGNTIYF. The CDR3 DNA is TGTGCCAGCAGTTACTCGACGGGGGTTGGAAACACCATATATTTT.

The rearrangement uses TRBV6-1 and TRBJ2-7; 9 bases line up with TRBD1. There are 15 residues in the CDR3. With 1 base clipped from V and 0 bases from J, the junction kept 1 base outside the gene matches. Germline CDR1 MNHNS, CDR2 SASEGT. The CDR3 nucleotides are TGTGCCAGCAGTGAAGTACAGGGGGCCTCCTACGAGCAGTACTTC. Residues: CASSEVQGASYEQYF.

The gene calls are TRBV5-4 and TRBJ2-7; perhaps TRBD2 as D (6 bases). Trimming removed 1 base from V and 2 bases from J, with 13 bases in between. Germline CDR1 and CDR2: SGHNT and YYREEE (reference sequence). The CDR3 has 15 amino acids. CDR3 coding DNA: TGTGCCAGCAGCTTGAGGGCGGGAACCCCCTACGAGCAGTACTTC. This encodes CASSLRAGTPYEQYF.

The V call is TRBV5-1, the J call TRBJ2-5; 10 positions agree with TRBD2. The CDR3 has 16 amino acids. The V gene's germline CDR1 is SGHRS and CDR2 YFSETQ. V was pared by 0 bases and J by 1 base, with 3 bases of the junction left unmatched. The CDR3 sequence: CASSLELAGIQETQYF. CDR3 nucleotides: TGCGCCAGCAGCTTGGAACTAGCGGGGATCCAAGAGACCCAGTACTTC. The full variable domain, in which reference TRBV5-1 and TRBJ2-5 provide the parts outside the CDR3, is KAGVTQTPRYLIKTRGQQVTLSCSPISGHRSVSWYQQTPGQGLQFLFEYFSETQRNKGNFPGRFSGRQFSNSRSEMNVSTLELGDSALYLCASSLELAGIQETQYFGPGTRLLVL.

This chain uses TRBV4-1 with TRBJ2-1; 13 bases are shared with TRBD2. Germline-derived CDR1 and CDR2 are MGHRA and YSYEKL. J lost 1 base, V lost 4 bases, and 10 bases had no gene match. CDR3 length equals 19 residues. The CDR3 bases are TGCGCCAGCAGCCTACTAGCGGGGGGGGTAGTCTCGTCCTACAATGAGCAGTTCTTC. Protein: CASSLLAGGVVSSYNEQFF.

The J gene is TRBJ1-2, the V gene TRBV9, with 7 bases aligning to TRBD1. V shed 3 bases and J 0 bases; nucleotides not matched to a gene: 5. The germline V gene has CDR1 SGDLS and CDR2 YYNGEE. This CDR3 spans 15 amino acids. The CDR3 bases are TGTGCCAGCAGCGGGGGGGACAGCACTAACTATGGCTACACCTTC. Translating it yields CASSGGDSTNYGYTF.

This rearrangement joins TRBV6-1 to TRBJ2-7; D tentatively fits TRBD1 or TRBD2 (5 bases each). The length of the CDR3 is 14 residues. Trimming cost V 1 base and J 3 bases, with 10 bases left between them. Per the germline V gene, CDR1 is MNHNS and CDR2 is SASEGT. The CDR3 sequence is CASSEGGRYYEQYF. The CDR3 DNA sequence: TGTGCCAGCAGTGAAGGGGGACGGTACTACGAGCAGTACTTC.

The J gene is TRBJ1-6, the V gene TRBV11-2, with D maybe TRBD1 (5 bases). There are 16 residues in the CDR3. Trimming took 5 bases from V and 0 from J, leaving 11 bases between them. In germline, CDR1 is SGHAT, CDR2 FQNNGV. The DNA for the CDR3 is TGTGCCAGCAGCCTGGGGGGGAGCTCCTATAATTCACCCCTCCACTTT. Translating gives CASSLGGSSYNSPLHF. Drawing the rest from reference TRBV11-2 and TRBJ1-6, the complete variable domain is EAGVAQSPRYKIIEKRQSVAFWCNPISGHATLYWYQQILGQGPKLLIQFQNNGVVDDSQLPKDRFSAERLKGVDSTLKIQPAKLEDSAVYLCASSLGGSSYNSPLHFGNGTRLTVT.

To note about this clone: At one boundary the junction diverges from the germline segment, which might be a read error. The chain employs TRBV4-1 and TRBJ2-7, with 9 positions matching TRBD2. The CDR3 loop spans 13 amino acids. Germline CDR1 MGHRA, CDR2 YSYEKL. In DNA, the CDR3 is TGCGCCAGCAGCCAAGTTGGGACTAGCAACCATCACTTC. This encodes CASSQVGTSNHHF.

The chain employs TRBV28 and TRBJ1-4, with 7 positions matching TRBD1. Per germline, CDR1 MDHEN and CDR2 SYDVKM. The ends lost 6 bases at V and 0 bases at J; junction bases unmatched: 10. This CDR3 is 17 amino acids long. The CDR3 spells CASRSNRQGATNEKLFF. The CDR3 bases are TGTGCCAGCAGATCGAACAGACAGGGCGCAACTAATGAAAAACTGTTTTTT.

The chain recombines TRBV11-2 with TRBJ2-2; TRBD2 agrees at 13 bases. Germline CDR1 reads SGHAT; CDR2 reads FQNNGV. V dropped 1 base and J dropped 6; count of bases not matched to a gene: 2. The CDR3 totals 16 residues. Written as DNA, the CDR3 is TGTGCCAGCAGCTTAGTGGGGACTAGCGGGGCCGGGGAGCTGTTTTTT. It specifies CASSLVGTSGAGELFF.

The chain uses TRBV15 and TRBJ2-7; 9 bases are shared with TRBD1. The V segment lost 5 bases and the J segment 2 bases; nucleotides outside the gene matches: 4. Germline V gene data show CDR1 as LNHNV and CDR2 as YYDKDF (reference sequence). The CDR3 totals 14 residues. The chain's CDR3 is CATSFGTGPYEQYF. The CDR3 nucleotides read TGTGCCACCAGCTTTGGGACAGGGCCCTACGAGCAGTACTTC.